The sequence of this TCR beta chain was determined in a study of cytomegalovirus exposure and HLA in healthy donors (dated by TCRdb to the late 2010s). In the study overall: In an earlier analysis of 550 to 750 of the donors, about 270 Gb of sequence data and roughly 100 million unique TCR beta sequences from roughly 190 million T cells were reported. The number of typed donors differed by locus: roughly 629-630 for A, B, C, DRB1 and DQB1; approximately 520 for DQA1; fewer than 610 for DPA1; and roughly 450 for DPB1. Besides the first cohort of approximately 710 subjects, a separate validation cohort made up of around 120 different subjects was used. Because of strong linkage in the cohort, roughly five DR-DQ haplotypes were treated as single units for association and clustering. The genetic ancestry cluster associated with self-reported Caucasian donors included 80% to 90% of the 398 genotyped donors. In the later analysis, no new phenotypic data were used to find candidate immune exposures; instead, reliance was placed on TCR beta sequences and their occurrence across donors. High-throughput TCR immunosequencing, statistical association of individual TCRs with disease status, and machine learning were combined to predict cytomegalovirus infection status. Alongside the repertoire data, information on donor age, sex, ethnicity and CMV serostatus was compiled. To decide whether each TCR beta V gene segment behaved as functional or pseudogenic, an earlier analysis of 587 of the donors relied on high-throughput TCR beta sequencing. Both class I and class II loci were covered by HLA typing, at four-digit resolution. The study aimed to test whether signatures of past pathogen exposure could be identified by cataloging public T cell receptors. The study profiled the T cell repertoires of more than 500 subjects by immunosequencing and related them to cytomegalovirus serostatus. A later genetic analysis took genome-wide SNP genotypes for about three fifths of the 666 donors and used that subset as a discovery cohort. To study patterns of TCR occurrence, a later analysis re-analyzed previously published TCR beta repertoires from several hundred donors and added high-resolution HLA genotyping. Across approximately 420 genotyped donors of the cohort, an average of roughly 230,000 unique TCR beta nucleotide sequences per donor were sequenced, and roughly 20% of those sequences were non-productive. An early release that covered 500 to 800 HLA-typed donors contained around 300 gigabases of sequencing data and 80 million or so unique TCR sequences. All discovery cohort repertoires had been generated using a single sequencing platform. General study outcomes and caveats: The authors suggested that the approach could potentially be generalized to other disease states and immunological phenotypes. In both the original and validation cohorts, the classifier was reported to diagnose cytomegalovirus status with high specificity and sensitivity. A later analysis associated 16,951 TCR beta sequences with specific HLA alleles at a false discovery rate of 0.05. Correlated functional status among segregating V segments might reflect linkage disequilibrium, but an unknown experimental factor could not be ruled out. Presence/absence analyses assumed roughly uniform sequencing depth across donors, an assumption that may not hold. Immune exposure information for the cohort was limited to CMV serostatus. A later genetic analysis associated a missense DCLRE1C variant with V-gene and J-gene trimming of TCR beta chains, and an independent cohort replicated the association. Most TCR sequences were seen in very few donors, while some public TCRs were found in many individuals. A further reported finding was that TCR beta sequences accurately predicted the HLA-A and HLA-B alleles for most subjects in the first cohort. In a later analysis, HLA-associated TCR beta chains showed more clonal expansion and lower generation probabilities than non-associated chains that were equally common. Roughly 15 rarely observed V segments, including chromosome 9 orphons, were excluded from the earlier analysis of some 590 of the donors because counts were too low. A cluster of highly shared sequence variants was judged likely to be a technical artifact of the sequencing pipeline. In a later analysis, the rate of TCR association differed among HLA loci, with DRB1 alleles having the most associated TCRs and HLA-C alleles having the fewest. In an earlier analysis of about 600 of the donors, most TCR beta V segments appeared in productive rearrangements about 90% or about 30% of the time, broadly matching IMGT annotations. A later genetic analysis reported fewer N-insertions in productive TCRs among donors in an Asian-associated ancestry cluster than the roughly 700-donor mean. Because HLA typing was unavailable for some donors at each locus, only the typed subset was used in association tests. Strong co-occurrence of HLA alleles, especially DR and DQ, made assigning TCR associations to individual alleles difficult. The cohort was sequenced for TCR beta chains only, and without alpha or paired-chain data the features that could be detected were limited. In a later analysis, most CMV-associated TCR beta chains were found to appear HLA-restricted, with HLA associations seemingly driven largely by CMV exposure. Several of the top co-occurrence clusters appeared to be linked to parvovirus B19, influenza, CMV and Epstein-Barr virus, according to a later analysis. The study gave a list of some 150 TCR beta chains associated with cytomegalovirus. In vitro tests confirmed that a few of the cytomegalovirus-associated TCR beta chains recognize cytomegalovirus antigens.

To note about this clone: The antigen it binds to is not known. One base away there is no much larger clone; base qualities are not given.

The cohort was made up of hundreds of healthy bone marrow donors. All cohort members were sampled while nominally healthy, although unrecorded immune exposures were likely present. The donor was CMV seronegative and belonged to the group of around 400 seronegative cohort members. Each donor provided a peripheral blood sample, and peripheral blood mononuclear cells were used for TCR beta sequencing. The Qiagen DNeasy Blood Extraction Kit was used to extract genomic DNA from the blood cell samples. Library preparation employed the immunoSEQ multiplex PCR assay. For the multiplex PCR, a mixture combining 60 forward primers for TCR Vbeta segments and 13 reverse primers for TCR Jbeta segments was used. The CDR3 region of rearranged TCR beta genes was amplified from genomic DNA by a multiplex PCR assay. The Illumina HiSeq System was used to sequence the amplified TCR beta libraries as 87-base-pair reads. The authors' pipeline ran thus. In a later analysis, 80 million or so unique TCR beta chains were counted across the approximately 670 repertoires, and around 10 million of these chains were shared by at least two donors. Raw reads were error-corrected and collapsed into unique sequences with a nearest-neighbor algorithm that merged closely related sequences to remove PCR and sequencing errors. Alignment of CDR3 sequences to IMGT reference sequences was used to assign V, D and J gene segments. For a sequence to be retained, at least a six-nucleotide match to both a V gene segment and a J gene segment was required. Rearrangements were classified as productive when the CDR3 lacked stop codons and remained in frame with V and J, and all other rearrangements were classified as non-productive. CDR3 was defined according to IMGT convention as the region running from the second conserved V-encoded cysteine to the conserved J-encoded phenylalanine. The earlier analysis of 500 to 750 of the donors excluded any sequence lacking an unambiguous match to a single V gene segment. In an earlier analysis of approximately 500 of the donors, a V segment was called functional when productive rearrangements were above 56.7%, and segregating when the standard deviation between donors exceeded 5%. A statistical classification framework was built to diagnose cytomegalovirus status from the catalog of TCR beta chain sequences. In a later analysis, TCR nucleotide sequences were compared against IMGT/GENE-DB human TR gene sequences so that V and J genes could be assigned. A later analysis assigned CDR3 sequences and most-parsimonious VDJ recombination scenarios with the TCRdist pipeline. In a later analysis, every TCR beta chain was defined by the combination of its CDR3 amino acid sequence and its V-gene family, and reads without a unique V-gene family were dropped. A later analysis removed 450 to 600 highly shared, low-generation-probability nucleotide sequences to deal with suspected cross-contamination and a sequencing artifact. A later analysis calculated a clonal expansion index for each public chain from normalized within-repertoire ranks of inferred template counts. Generation probabilities in a later analysis came from a VDJ recombination model fitted to out-of-frame rearrangements, and those results were checked against IGoR. In a later analysis, TCR-TCR, TCR-HLA and TCR-CMV co-occurrence was scored with hypergeometric tests, and a repertoire-size bias correction was applied to TCR pairs. False discovery rates were estimated in a later analysis by permuting HLA or CMV assignments 20 times. In a later analysis, co-occurring TCRs were grouped using DBSCAN, with TCRdist sequence similarity added in when clustering inside HLA-allele-positive subsets. For co-occurrence clustering, repertoires with fewer than 30,000 or more than 120,000 public chains were excluded, along with roughly 5 repertoires with anomalous nucleotide sharing. The clones in this table, taken by TCRdb from immuneACCESS, are in-frame only. Not every clone is retained; where verified, under half of the shortfall comes from an unresolved V gene, and the cause of the rest is unknown. Clone size and the V and J calls come from that table; the DNA yielded D and trimming. The sample table holds more than 120,000 clones, of which 80% to 85% were seen once. Together, the top ten hold roughly 2.9% of the sample.

The sequence was collected from a woman in her 30s in good health and CMV-seronegative. The specimen sequenced was PBMCs.

CDR3 loop: CASSLGRGASYNEQFF. The nucleotide sequence is given as TGTGCCAGCAGCTTAGGGCGGGGGGCCTCCTACAATGAGCAGTTCTTC. Rearrangement joined TRBV7-9 to TRBJ2-1; TRBD2 agrees with 8 junctional bases. Ends trimmed: V by 1 base, J by 0 bases; bases unmatched to a gene: 2. The CDR3, from cysteine to phenylalanine, totals 16 residues. The only DNA kept is the CDR3, 48 bases in frame from the first base. Looking up the germline V gene (reference sequence) yields CDR1 SEHNR and CDR2 FQNEAQ.